The text below deals with one TCR beta chain. What it binds is unknown. The PCR had 60 Vbeta and 13 Jbeta primers. Per the original methods: Counted up in a later analysis, unique TCR beta chains came to about 80 million, with around 12 million shared. Method: immunoSEQ multiplex PCR; TCRdb's copy keeps in-frame clones and lacks some. That table supplies the V and J calls and clone size; D and trimming were determined from the DNA. Here the sample spans 100,000 to 150,000 clones, 70% to 75% being singletons. The sample originates from a study of cytomegalovirus exposure and HLA in healthy donors. Regarding the study as a whole: Most TCR sequences were rare, but some public TCRs occurred in many donors. In vitro experiments confirmed that three CMV-associated chains were specific for CMV antigens. The study put roughly 160 TCR beta chains on its list as cytomegalovirus-associated.

The sample consisted of PBMCs. This TCR derives from a male donor in good health and CMV-seronegative.

The CDR3 coding sequence is TGTGCCAGCAGTGATATCTACTCGGGACAGCTCTATGGCTACACCTTC. Encoded protein: CASSDIYSGQLYGYTF. The rearrangement joins TRBV6-4 to TRBJ1-2, with 7 bases aligning to TRBD1. The CDR3 is 16 residues long. Unmatched junction bases numbered 11, after V lost 3 bases and J lost 4 bases. The germline gives CDR1 MRHNA, CDR2 SNTAGT.